This TCR beta chain appears in the sequencing data of a study of CXCR3-negative and CXCR3-positive naive CD8 T cells. Overall study findings and caveats: Both naive subsets had comparably high diversity; memory CD8+ cells much lower. TRB CDR3s of CXCR3-positive naive cells were more hydrophobic than those of CXCR3-negative naive cells. With respect to TRBV-TRBJ usage, naive CXCR3-negative and CXCR3-positive cells were similar; memory differed.

Definition of naive CD8+ T cells rested on a CD45RO-CCR7+CD27+CD95- profile. The TRB cDNA libraries were prepared by 5' RACE with UMI labels. TCRdb reprocessed the 5' RACE reads, keeping one entry per CDR3 protein, no DNA. The data show approximately 74,000 distinct CDR3 sequences, and the top ten clones hold roughly 1.5%. The germline CDR1 and CDR2 sequences are MDHEN and SYDVKM. CDR3 length: 15 residues. Concerning this clonotype itself: Antigen: not known.

The genes are TRBV28 and TRBJ2-7; TCRdb returns TRBD2, unconfirmable since there is no DNA. Material: naive CXCR3- CD8+ T cells from blood. Documented subset: CD45RO-CCR7+CD27+CD95- naive CD8+ T cells lacking CXCR3 (TNR3-). The clonotype originates from a human donor in good health. Some clones in this sample may be carry-over from other donors' samples. The CDR3 is CASRALAGASYEQYF.